The T cell receptor beta chain under discussion was sequenced for a study of blood T cells in healthy people across ages (dated by TCRdb to 2013 to 2016). General notes on the study: In model experiments, template switching captured roughly one uniquely barcoded TCR beta cDNA molecule for every two T cells. Using deep sequencing normalized with unique cDNA molecular identifiers, the study measured how TCR beta repertoire diversity changes with age. Donors were grouped into four age groups: young (average approximately 15 years), middle-aged (39), aged (about 60) and long-lived (about 82). To avoid experimental bias, donors of different ages were spread randomly across the sequencing lanes. Two additional independent replicas of 1 million unique cDNA reads from the same blood draw were analyzed for two donors (one aged 18 to 29 and one aged 80 or older).

This clonotype was observed a single time. The clone's antigen remains unknown. Base qualities are missing; no much larger clone stands one base away. General conclusions and limits of the study: Compared with the aged group, the long-lived group had more naive CD4+ T cells, fewer expanded clones and increased TCR diversity, suggesting age selection. Conclusive comparison of naive and antigen-experienced compartments was prevented by the profiling of bulk unsorted PBMCs. Observed TCR beta diversity per million T cells fell roughly linearly with age, and a significant reduction was already apparent by age roughly 40. Donor CMV infection status was unknown, potentially confounding age-related changes in expanded clonotypes. The percentage of naive T cells measured by flow cytometry correlated strongly with observed TCR beta diversity. Estimates of total diversity based on one million sequenced T cells were considered lower bounds and underestimates.

Libraries were prepared through 5' RACE. Sequencing relied on an Illumina HiSeq 2500. A second 7 to 11 cycle PCR used a sample-barcoded 5' primer and a J-beta primer mix. A template-switch 5' adaptor carrying 12 random nucleotides introduced a unique molecular identifier onto each TCR beta cDNA molecule. Each sample yielded at least 3 million CDR3-containing paired-end reads. First-strand cDNA was synthesized from all RNA with the Mint cDNA synthesis kit, primed by a TRBC-specific oligonucleotide. All cDNA was treated with uracil-DNA glycosylase and then went through a first 18-cycle PCR with the universal primers M1SS and BC2_uni_R. The paper's processing steps were these. Normalization of each sample was performed by random selection of 1 million high-quality reads, each carrying a distinct molecular identifier. Reads with shared molecular identifiers were discarded instead of being binned into consensus sequences. CDR3 identification, clonotype clustering and error correction used MiTCR with a Q25 quality threshold and the strictest error-elimination algorithm. A nonparametric unseen species model with Euler transformation was used to estimate lower-bound total TCR beta diversity. The public reads were reprocessed in TCRdb via fastp at Q25 and MiXCR, keeping in-frame beta chains. Here each entry gathers all rows of one CDR3 protein and keeps the most common genes and DNA. V and J calls and clone size were set by TCRdb, not the authors. This sample comprises 650,000 to 900,000 distinct CDR3 sequences, roughly 60% of them detected only once. 25% to 30% of the sample rests with the top ten.

Systemically healthy Caucasian individuals from Russia, some 36 in total and aged about 6 to 90 years, were included as donors. Each donor gave ten milliliters of peripheral blood, drawn into EDTA-treated Vacutainer tubes. Ficoll-Paque density-gradient centrifugation was used to isolate PBMCs, with at least 6 million obtained per sample. Trizol reagent was used to extract total RNA from the PBMCs, yielding at least 6 micrograms per sample. For every donor, an aliquot of PBMCs went through flow cytometry to measure the percentages of naive CD45RAhigh/CD27high T cells. Its CDR3 holds 13 amino acids, cysteine through phenylalanine. CDR3 DNA only is kept here, 39 bases in frame from base 1. The germline ends are 11 bases apart after V is trimmed by 4 bases and J by 5 bases. CDR1 and CDR2 are drawn from the germline V gene: SGHTA, FQGTGA.

The specimen sequenced was blood. The chain is made from TRBV7-3 and TRBJ2-5; TRBD1 could be the D gene, as 5 bases match. The receptor was isolated from a man aged 30 to 39 in good health. CDR3 region: CASSYQPGETQYF. The DNA reads as follows: TGTGCCAGCAGCTACCAACCAGGGGAGACCCAGTACTTC.